These T cell receptor beta chains were read from a single sample in a study of blood T cell repertoires in COVID-19. Only in-frame clones appear in the TCRdb table, and some are missing; sequencing was by immunoSEQ multiplex PCR. The data show 110,000 or so clones, around 90% seen once. Sample: peripheral blood. Source of these receptors: a woman in her fifties or sixties with acute or convalescent COVID-19. CDR3s include the opening cysteine and the closing phenylalanine or tryptophan. D genes are given only for firm matches. Expanded clones are given a class, and other clones once, few, many or no size at all.

V,size,J,D,DNA,CDR3
TRBV5-6,NA,TRBJ2-7,TRBD1,TGTGCCAGCAGCTTTGAGGGAACAGGGGCCTCCTACGAGCAGTACTTC,CASSFEGTGASYEQYF
TRBV4-1,NA,TRBJ2-7,NA,TGCGCCAGCAGCCAACAAAGCGGCTACGAGCAGTACTTC,CASSQQSGYEQYF
TRBV2,NA,TRBJ2-7,TRBD1,TGTGCCGGCCAGGGACAGGGCTACGAGCAGTACTTC,CAGQGQGYEQYF
TRBV18,NA,TRBJ2-1,NA,TGTGCCAGCTCACCAGTCAGGGCTGTAGATGAGCAGTTCTTC,CASSPVRAVDEQFF
TRBV5-1,NA,TRBJ1-1,NA,TGCGCCAGCAGCTTGGGACAGAGGACTGAAGCTTTCTTT,CASSLGQRTEAFF
TRBV7-8,NA,TRBJ2-7,NA,TGTGCCAGCAGCTTAGCCTATATCGACAGGCGGGAGGAGCAGTACTTC,CASSLAYIDRREEQYF
TRBV30,once,TRBJ1-4,NA,TGTGCCTGGAGTACGGGAAATGAAAAACTGTTTTTT,CAWSTGNEKLFF
TRBV19,NA,TRBJ2-1,NA,TGTGCCAGTAGTGTAGACTTCTACAATGAGCAGTTCTTC,CASSVDFYNEQFF
TRBV12-3/TRBV12-4,NA,TRBJ2-5,NA,TGTGCCAGCAGAACAGCTTACCAAGAGACCCAGTACTTC,CASRTAYQETQYF
TRBV9,NA,TRBJ2-1,NA,TGTGCCAGCAGCGTAGAGGCTCAAAGCTCCACTAGAGAGCAGTTCTTC,CASSVEAQSSTREQFF
TRBV27,NA,TRBJ2-1,NA,TGTGCCAGCAGCTTCCCGGGGTCCTACAATGAGCAGTTCTTC,CASSFPGSYNEQFF
TRBV7-8,NA,TRBJ1-1,NA,TGTGCCAGCAGCTTAGTACGGGGAATCGCGCGCGGCACTGAAGCTTTCTTT,CASSLVRGIARGTEAFF
TRBV3-1/TRBV3-2,NA,TRBJ1-2,TRBD1,TGTGCCAGCAGCCAAGAGGCAGGGGGAGGCTACACCTTC,CASSQEAGGGYTF
TRBV28,NA,TRBJ1-5,NA,TGTGCCAGCAGACTACTCGGGACTGGCAATCAGCCCCAGCATTTT,CASRLLGTGNQPQHF
TRBV24-1,NA,TRBJ2-3,TRBD1,TGTGCCACCAGTGATTTCAGACAGGGATTGTCCACAGATACGCAGTATTTT,CATSDFRQGLSTDTQYF
TRBV7-7,NA,TRBJ2-7,TRBD1,TGTGCCAGCAGCCCAGGGACAGGGATCTTCTACGAGCAGTACTTC,CASSPGTGIFYEQYF
TRBV24-1,NA,TRBJ2-7,NA,TGTGCCACCAGGCAGGGCAGCTCCTACGAGCAGTACTTC,CATRQGSSYEQYF
TRBV5-1,NA,TRBJ1-1,TRBD1,TGCGCCAGCAGCCATCGTTGGCCGGGACAGGGGATCATGAACACTGAAGCTTTCTTT,CASSHRWPGQGIMNTEAFF
TRBV14,NA,TRBJ2-1,NA,TGTGCCAGCAGCCTGGACACCTCCGCCTACAATGAGCAGTTCTTC,CASSLDTSAYNEQFF